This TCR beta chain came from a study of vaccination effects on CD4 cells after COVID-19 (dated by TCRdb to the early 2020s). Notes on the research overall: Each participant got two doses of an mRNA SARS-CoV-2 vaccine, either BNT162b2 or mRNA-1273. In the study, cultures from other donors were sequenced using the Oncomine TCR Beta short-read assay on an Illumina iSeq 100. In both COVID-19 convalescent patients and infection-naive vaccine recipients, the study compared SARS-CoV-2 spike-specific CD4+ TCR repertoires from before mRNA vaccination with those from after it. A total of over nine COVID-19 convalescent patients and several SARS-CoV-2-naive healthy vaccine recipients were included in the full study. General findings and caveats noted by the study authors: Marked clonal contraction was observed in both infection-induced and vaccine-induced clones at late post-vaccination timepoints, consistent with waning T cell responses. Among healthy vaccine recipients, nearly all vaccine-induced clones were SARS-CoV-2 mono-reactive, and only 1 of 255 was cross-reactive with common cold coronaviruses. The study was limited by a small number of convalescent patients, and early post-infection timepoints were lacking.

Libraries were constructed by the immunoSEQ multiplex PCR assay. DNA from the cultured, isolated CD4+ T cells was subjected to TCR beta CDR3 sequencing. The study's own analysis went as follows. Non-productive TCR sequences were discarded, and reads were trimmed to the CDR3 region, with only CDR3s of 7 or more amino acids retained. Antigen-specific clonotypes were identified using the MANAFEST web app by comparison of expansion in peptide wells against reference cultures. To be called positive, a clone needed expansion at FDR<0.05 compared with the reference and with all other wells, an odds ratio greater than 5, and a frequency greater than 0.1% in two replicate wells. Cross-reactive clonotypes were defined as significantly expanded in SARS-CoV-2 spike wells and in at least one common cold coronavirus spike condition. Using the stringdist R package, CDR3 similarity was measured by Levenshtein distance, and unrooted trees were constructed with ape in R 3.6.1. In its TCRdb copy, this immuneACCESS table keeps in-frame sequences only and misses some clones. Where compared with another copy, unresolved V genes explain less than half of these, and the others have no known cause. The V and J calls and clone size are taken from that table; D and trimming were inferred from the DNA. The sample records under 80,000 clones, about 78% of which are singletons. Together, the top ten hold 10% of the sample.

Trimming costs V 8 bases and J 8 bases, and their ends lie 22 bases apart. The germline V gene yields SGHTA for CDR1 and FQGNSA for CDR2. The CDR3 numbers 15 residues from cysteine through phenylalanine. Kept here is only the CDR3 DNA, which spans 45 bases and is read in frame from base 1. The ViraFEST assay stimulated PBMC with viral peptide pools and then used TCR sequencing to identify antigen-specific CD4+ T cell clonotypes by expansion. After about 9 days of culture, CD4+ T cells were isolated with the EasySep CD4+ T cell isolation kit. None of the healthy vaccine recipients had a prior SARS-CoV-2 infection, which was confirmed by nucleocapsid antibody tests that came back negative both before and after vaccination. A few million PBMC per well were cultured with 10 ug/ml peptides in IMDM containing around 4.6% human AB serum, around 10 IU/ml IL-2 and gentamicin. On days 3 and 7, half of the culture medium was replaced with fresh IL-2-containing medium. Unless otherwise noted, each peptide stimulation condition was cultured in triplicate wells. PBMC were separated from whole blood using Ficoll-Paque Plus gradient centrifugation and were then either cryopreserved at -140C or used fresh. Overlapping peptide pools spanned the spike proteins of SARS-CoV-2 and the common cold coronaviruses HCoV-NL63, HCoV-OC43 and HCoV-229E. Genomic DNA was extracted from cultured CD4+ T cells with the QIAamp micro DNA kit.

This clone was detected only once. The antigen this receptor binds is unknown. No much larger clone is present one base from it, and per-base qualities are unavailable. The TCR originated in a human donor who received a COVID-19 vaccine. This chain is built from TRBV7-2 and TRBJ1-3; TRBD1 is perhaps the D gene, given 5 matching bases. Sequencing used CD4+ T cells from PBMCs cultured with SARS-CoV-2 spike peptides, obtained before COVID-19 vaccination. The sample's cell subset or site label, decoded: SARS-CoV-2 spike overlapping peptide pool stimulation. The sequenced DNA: TGTGCCAGCGTCCTTTTCGGGGGGTCCGGAGACACCATATATTTT. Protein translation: CASVLFGGSGDTIYF.